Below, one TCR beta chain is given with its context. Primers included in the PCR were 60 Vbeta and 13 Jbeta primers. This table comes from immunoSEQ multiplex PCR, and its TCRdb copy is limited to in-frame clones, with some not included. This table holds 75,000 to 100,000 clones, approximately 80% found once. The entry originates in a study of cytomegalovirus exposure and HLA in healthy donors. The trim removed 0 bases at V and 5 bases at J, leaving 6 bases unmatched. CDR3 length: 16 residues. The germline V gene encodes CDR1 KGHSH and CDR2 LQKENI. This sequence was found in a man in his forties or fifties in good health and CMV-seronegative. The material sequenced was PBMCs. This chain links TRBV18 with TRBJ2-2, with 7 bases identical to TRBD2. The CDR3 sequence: CASSPPTGRETGELFF. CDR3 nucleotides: TGTGCCAGCTCACCACCCACTGGGCGGGAGACCGGGGAGCTGTTTTTT.